This T cell receptor (beta chain) is from a study of T cells in Graves' hyperthyroidism and ophthalmopathy. On the study more broadly: Initial diagnosis, before any treatment, was when peripheral blood was collected.

The CDR3 has 20 residues. Germline CDR1 reads DFQATT; CDR2 reads SNEGSKA (reference sequence). V was clipped by 0 bases and J by 0 bases; unmatched bases: 17. When ophthalmopathy did not progress within 18 months, Graves' hyperthyroidism was considered stable. The study excluded patients with uncontrolled infection, other autoimmune disease, pregnancy or lactation. TCR beta CDR3 region amplification was performed from RNA transcripts. TCR CDR3 underwent first-round RT-PCR with the HTBI primer set. From the multiplex PCR reads, TCRdb called clonotypes with MiXCR, one entry per CDR3 protein. The sample records more than 650,000 distinct CDR3 sequences, about 15% being singletons. This clonotype was picked up many times.

The rearrangement links TRBV20-1 to TRBJ2-3; TRBD2 matches at 8 bases. The material sequenced was blood. The clonotype was recovered from a woman between 18 and 30 years old with Graves' hyperthyroidism. The CDR3: CSARDLFSGTRTLSTDTQYF. The CDR3 DNA is TGCAGTGCTAGAGATCTGTTTAGCGGGACACGTACCCTTAGCACAGATACGCAGTATTTT.